This TCR beta chain derives from a study of blood T cells in healthy people across ages. Findings of the study overall: In older individuals, TCR beta diversity per million T cells was lower, falling roughly linearly with age. Aged donors had fewer naive CD4+ cells and lower diversity than long-lived donors.

To note about this clonotype: Its target is unknown.

CDR3 length: 14 amino acids. The V gene's germline CDR1 is MGHDK and CDR2 SYGVNS. V was pared by 0 bases and J by 13 bases, with 9 bases of the junction left unmatched. Next came a second PCR, run for about 6 to 12 cycles, which used a sample-barcoded 5' primer along with a J-beta primer mix. From the 5' RACE reads, TCRdb called clonotypes with MiXCR, one entry per CDR3 protein. This sample has roughly 800,000 distinct CDR3 sequences, with about three fifths found just once. The rearrangement joins TRBV25-1 to TRBJ1-1; 9 bases are shared with TRBD1. Material: blood. This receptor was taken from a young man in good health. This CDR3 is CASSEYFVGQGDFF. The CDR3 bases are TGTGCCAGCAGTGAATATTTTGTGGGACAGGGTGATTTCTTT.